This TCR beta chain emerged from a study of blood T cell repertoires in COVID-19. Study-wide context: Both acute and convalescent COVID-19 samples were obtained from the United States, Italy and Spain. In each case, the material was cDNA or gDNA derived from T cells, B-cell-depleted T cells, or PBMCs.

TCRdb keeps only in-frame clones here, not all; method: immunoSEQ multiplex PCR. The table shows tens of thousands of clones, with about 83% occurring only once. The CDR3 sequence is 16 residues long. CDR1 KGHSH and CDR2 LQKENI come from the germline V gene. Source material: peripheral blood. The chain is built from TRBV18 and TRBJ2-5; TRBD2 matches at 10 bases. The assigned J gene may be wrong: the sequence end matches TRBJ2-7 better. The TCR sequence derives from a man aged 50-59 years with active COVID-19. Written as DNA, the CDR3 is TGTGCCAGCTCACAAGCGGGACTAGCGACTGCCTACGAGCAGTACTTC. Its translation is CASSQAGLATAYEQYF.